One T cell receptor (beta chain) is described in this entry. Its antigen is not known. The data belong to a study of cytomegalovirus exposure and HLA in healthy donors. General observations from the study: TCR beta V segments were, for the most part, productive about 87% or about 30% of the time in an earlier analysis. Analyses of presence and absence presupposed an approximately uniform sequencing depth across donors. It was only CMV serostatus that was available as immune exposure information. A likely sequencing artifact accounted for one observed cluster of highly shared sequence variants.

The PCR ran on 60 Vbeta and 13 Jbeta primers. Here immunoSEQ multiplex PCR was the method, and the copy in TCRdb shows in-frame clones only, minus some. Seen in this sample are some 75,000 clones; the ten most common clones hold roughly 0.9%. Germline V gene data show CDR1 as ENHRY and CDR2 as SYGVKD. Germline trimming cut 0 bases from V and 3 bases from J; bases unmatched to any gene: 5. This CDR3 has 16 amino acids. The sequence came from a boy aged 5-17 years in good health and CMV-seronegative. The chain joins TRBV10-3 to TRBJ2-3, with 8 bases that match TRBD1. Sequenced material: PBMCs. The CDR3 loop is CAISESAGGATDTQYF. CDR3 DNA sequence: TGTGCCATCAGTGAGTCCGCAGGGGGCGCAACAGATACGCAGTATTTT.